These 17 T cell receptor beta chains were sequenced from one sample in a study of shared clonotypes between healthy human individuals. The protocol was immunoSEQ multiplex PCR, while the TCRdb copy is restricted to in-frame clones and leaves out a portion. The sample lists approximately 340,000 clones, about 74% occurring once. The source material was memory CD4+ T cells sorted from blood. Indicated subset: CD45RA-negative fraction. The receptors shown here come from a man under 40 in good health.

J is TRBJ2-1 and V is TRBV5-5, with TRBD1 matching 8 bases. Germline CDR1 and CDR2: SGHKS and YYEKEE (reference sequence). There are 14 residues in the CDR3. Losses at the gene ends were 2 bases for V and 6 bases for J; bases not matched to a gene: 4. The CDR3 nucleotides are TGTGCCAGCAGCTTCAGACAGGGGATCAATGAGCAGTTCTTC. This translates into CASSFRQGINEQFF.

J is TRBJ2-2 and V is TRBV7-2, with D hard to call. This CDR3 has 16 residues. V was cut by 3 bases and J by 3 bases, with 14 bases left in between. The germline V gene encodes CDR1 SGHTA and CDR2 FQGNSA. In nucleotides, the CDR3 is TGTGCCAGCAGCTTGGCCGGGCAGCACTACACCGGGGAGCTGTTTTTT. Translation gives CASSLAGQHYTGELFF. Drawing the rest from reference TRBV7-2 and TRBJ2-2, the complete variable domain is GAGVSQSPSNKVTEKGKDVELRCDPISGHTALYWYRQSLGQGLEFLIYFQGNSAPDKSGLPSDRFSAERTGGSVSTLTIQRTQQEDSAVYLCASSLAGQHYTGELFFGEGSRLTVL.

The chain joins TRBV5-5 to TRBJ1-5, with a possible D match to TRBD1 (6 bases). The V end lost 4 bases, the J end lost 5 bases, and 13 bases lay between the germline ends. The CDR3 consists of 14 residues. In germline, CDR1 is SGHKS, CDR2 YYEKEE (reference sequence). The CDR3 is CASSRGGGDQPQHF. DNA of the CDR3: TGTGCCAGCAGCCGGGGAGGGGGTGATCAGCCCCAGCATTTT.

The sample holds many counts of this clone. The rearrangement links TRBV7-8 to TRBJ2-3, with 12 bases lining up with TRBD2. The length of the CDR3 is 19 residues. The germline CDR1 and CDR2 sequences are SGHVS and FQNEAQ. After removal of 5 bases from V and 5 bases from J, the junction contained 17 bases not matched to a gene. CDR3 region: CASSPYRVLAGGPGDTQYF. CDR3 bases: TGTGCCAGCAGCCCCTACAGGGTCCTAGCGGGAGGGCCGGGAGATACGCAGTATTTT.

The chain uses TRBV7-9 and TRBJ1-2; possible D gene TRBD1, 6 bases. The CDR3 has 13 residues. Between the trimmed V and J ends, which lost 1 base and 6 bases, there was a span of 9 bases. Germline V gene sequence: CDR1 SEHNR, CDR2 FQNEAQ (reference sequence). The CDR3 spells CASSLEGGDGYTF. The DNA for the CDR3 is TGTGCCAGCAGCTTAGAAGGGGGAGATGGCTACACCTTC.

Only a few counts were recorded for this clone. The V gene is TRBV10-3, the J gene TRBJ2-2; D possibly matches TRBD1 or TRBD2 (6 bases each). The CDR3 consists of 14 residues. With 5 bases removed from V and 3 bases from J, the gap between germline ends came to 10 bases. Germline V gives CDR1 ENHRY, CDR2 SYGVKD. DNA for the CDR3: TGTGCCATCAGTACGAGGGGGGACACCGGGGAGCTGTTTTTT. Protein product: CAISTRGDTGELFF.

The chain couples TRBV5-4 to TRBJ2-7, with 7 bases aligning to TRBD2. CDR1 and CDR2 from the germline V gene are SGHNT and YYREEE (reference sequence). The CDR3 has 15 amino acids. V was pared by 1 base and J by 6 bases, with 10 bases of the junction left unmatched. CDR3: CASSLPGGRFSEQYF. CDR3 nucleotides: TGTGCCAGCAGCTTGCCGGGCGGGAGATTCAGCGAGCAGTACTTC.

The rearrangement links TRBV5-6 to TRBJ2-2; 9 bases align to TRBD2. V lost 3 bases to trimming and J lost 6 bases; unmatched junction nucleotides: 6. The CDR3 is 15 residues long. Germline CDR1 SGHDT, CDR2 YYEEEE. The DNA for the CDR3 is TGTGCCAGCAGCTGGTGGGCGGGAGGGCCCGGGGAGCTGTTTTTT. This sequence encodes CASSWWAGGPGELFF.

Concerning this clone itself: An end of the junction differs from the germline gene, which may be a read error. CDR3 region: CASSLAGSDPTQYF. The CDR3 DNA reads as TGTGCTAGCAGCTTAGCTGGTAGCGATCCTACGCAGTATTTT. The rearrangement links TRBV7-7 to TRBJ2-3, with a possible D match to TRBD2 (5 bases). Germline-derived CDR1 and CDR2 are SSHAT and FNYEAQ (reference sequence). This CDR3 region has 14 residues.

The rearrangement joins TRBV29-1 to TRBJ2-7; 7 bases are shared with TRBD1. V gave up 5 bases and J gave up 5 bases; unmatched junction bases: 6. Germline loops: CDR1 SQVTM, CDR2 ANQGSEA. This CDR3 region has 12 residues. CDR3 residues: CSVFTDRDEQYF. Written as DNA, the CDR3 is TGCAGCGTTTTCACCGACAGGGACGAGCAGTACTTC.

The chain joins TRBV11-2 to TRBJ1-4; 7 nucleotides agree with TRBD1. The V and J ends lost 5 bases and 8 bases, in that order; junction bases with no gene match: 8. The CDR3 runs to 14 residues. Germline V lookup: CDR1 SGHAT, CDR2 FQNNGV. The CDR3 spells CASSRTGAQEKLFF. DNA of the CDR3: TGTGCCAGCAGCCGAACAGGGGCACAGGAAAAACTGTTTTTT. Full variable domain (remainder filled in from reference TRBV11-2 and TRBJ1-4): EAGVAQSPRYKIIEKRQSVAFWCNPISGHATLYWYQQILGQGPKLLIQFQNNGVVDDSQLPKDRFSAERLKGVDSTLKIQPAKLEDSAVYLCASSRTGAQEKLFFGSGTQLSVL.

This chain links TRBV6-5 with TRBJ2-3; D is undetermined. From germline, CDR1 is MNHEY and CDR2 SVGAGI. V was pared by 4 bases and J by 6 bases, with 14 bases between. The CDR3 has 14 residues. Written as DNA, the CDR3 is TGTGCCAGCAGTTTGAGGTCCCCTCGGGATACGCAGTATTTT. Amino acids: CASSLRSPRDTQYF.

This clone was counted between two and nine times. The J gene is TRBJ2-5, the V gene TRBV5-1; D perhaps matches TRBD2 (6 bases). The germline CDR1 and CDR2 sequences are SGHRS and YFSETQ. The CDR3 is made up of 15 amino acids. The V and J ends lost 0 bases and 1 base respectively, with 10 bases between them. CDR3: CASSLASVLQETQYF. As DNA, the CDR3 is TGCGCCAGCAGCTTGGCTAGCGTCCTCCAAGAGACCCAGTACTTC.

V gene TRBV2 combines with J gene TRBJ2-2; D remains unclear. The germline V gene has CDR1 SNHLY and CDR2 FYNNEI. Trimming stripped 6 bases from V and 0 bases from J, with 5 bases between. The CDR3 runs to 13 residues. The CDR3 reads CASRETNTGELFF. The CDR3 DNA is TGTGCCAGCAGAGAAACGAACACCGGGGAGCTGTTTTTT.

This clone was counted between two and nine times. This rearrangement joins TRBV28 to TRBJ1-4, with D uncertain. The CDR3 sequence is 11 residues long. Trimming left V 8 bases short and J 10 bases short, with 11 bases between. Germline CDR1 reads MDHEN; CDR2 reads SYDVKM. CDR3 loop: CASAGRGKLFF. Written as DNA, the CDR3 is TGTGCCAGCGCCGGGCGTGGAAAACTGTTTTTT.

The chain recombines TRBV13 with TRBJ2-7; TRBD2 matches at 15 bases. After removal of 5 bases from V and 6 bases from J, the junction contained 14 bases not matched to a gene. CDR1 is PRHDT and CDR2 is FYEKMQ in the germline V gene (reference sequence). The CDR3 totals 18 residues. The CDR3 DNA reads TGTGCCAGCAGCAGAACCGGGACTAGCGGGAGGCCGACGGGCGAGCAGTACTTC. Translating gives CASSRTGTSGRPTGEQYF. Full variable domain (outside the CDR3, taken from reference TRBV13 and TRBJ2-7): AAGVIQSPRHLIKEKRETATLKCYPIPRHDTVYWYQQGPGQDPQFLISFYEKMQSDKGSIPDRFSAQQFSDYHSELNMSSLELGDSALYFCASSRTGTSGRPTGEQYFGPGTRLTVT.

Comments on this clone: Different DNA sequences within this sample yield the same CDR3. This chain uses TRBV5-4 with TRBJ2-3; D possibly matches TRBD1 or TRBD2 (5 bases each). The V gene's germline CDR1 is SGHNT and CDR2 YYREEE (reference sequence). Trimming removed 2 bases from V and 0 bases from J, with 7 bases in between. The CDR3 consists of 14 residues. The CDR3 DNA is TGTGCCAGCAGCTTCGGGACGAGCACAGATACGCAGTATTTT. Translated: CASSFGTSTDTQYF.